This TCR beta chain was found in a study of blood T cell repertoires in COVID-19. On the study more broadly: PBMCs, B-cell-depleted T cells, or T cells provided the cDNA or gDNA that made up the material.

The age range of participants was 18 to 89 years, with residence in under 30 US areas. Germline V gene data show CDR1 as MNHEY and CDR2 as SVGAGI. V lost 1 base, J lost 0 bases, and 4 bases lay in between. This CDR3 is 14 amino acids long. Assay: immunoSEQ multiplex PCR; the TCRdb copy retains only in-frame clones and omits some. The sample records roughly 430,000 clones, approximately 88% being singletons. The chain recombines TRBV6-5 with TRBJ1-3; D is unresolved. The sequence derives from a woman between 40 and 55 years old with acute COVID-19. Sequencing was carried out using PBMCs or T cells enriched from blood (not recorded which). The DNA for the CDR3 is TGTGCCAGCAGTTACTTCAGCTCTGGAAACACCATATATTTT. Protein: CASSYFSSGNTIYF.